The rows below give T cell receptor beta chains drawn from one sample of a study of shared clonotypes between healthy human individuals. Generated by immunoSEQ multiplex PCR, the TCRdb table keeps only in-frame clones and is missing some. Of about 100,000 clones in the sample, about 70% were seen once. Material for sequencing was memory CD8+ T cells sorted from blood. The receptors shown here come from a man in his thirties or forties in good health. Both conserved end residues are part of each CDR3. A D gene is named only where the DNA matches it firmly. Some rows have no size entry. The others give once, few or many, or a class for an expanded clone.

j_gene	d_gene	v_gene	abundance	CDR3aa	CDR3nt
TRBJ2-1	-	TRBV7-3	once	CASSPPGGSYNEQFF	TGTGCCAGCAGCCCCCCCGGGGGCTCCTACAATGAGCAGTTCTTC
TRBJ2-1	-	TRBV7-3	-	CASSPEGYNNEQFF	TGTGCCAGCAGCCCCGAGGGGTACAACAATGAGCAGTTCTTC
TRBJ2-2	-	TRBV6-4	-	CASSEFQGTGELFF	TGTGCCAGCAGTGAGTTTCAGGGAACCGGGGAGCTGTTTTTT
TRBJ2-1	TRBD2	TRBV11-2	many	CASSLAGNRNEQFF	TGTGCCAGCAGCCTAGCGGGTAATCGCAATGAGCAGTTCTTC
TRBJ2-7	-	TRBV9	few	CASSVTGSSYEQYF	TGTGCCAGCAGCGTAACCGGGAGTTCCTACGAGCAGTACTTC
TRBJ2-7	-	TRBV5-4	-	CASSLVGYYEQYF	TGTGCCAGCAGCTTGGTCGGATACTACGAGCAGTACTTC
TRBJ2-7	TRBD2	TRBV25-1	-	CATAGVGEQYF	TGTGCCACCGCGGGGGTAGGCGAGCAGTACTTC
TRBJ2-5	-	TRBV11-1	-	CASSYRDTTLVWVSQYF	TGTGCCAGCAGCTACCGGGACACAACCCTAGTTTGGGTGTCCCAGTACTTC
TRBJ2-7	TRBD2	TRBV28	few	CASSPGLANSYEQYF	TGTGCCAGCAGCCCGGGACTAGCGAACTCCTACGAGCAGTACTTC
TRBJ1-2	-	TRBV2	-	CASSEWSGNYGYTF	TGTGCCAGCAGTGAATGGTCAGGGAACTATGGCTACACCTTC
TRBJ2-1	-	TRBV5-1	-	CASSLNAGSSYNEQFF	TGCGCCAGCAGCTTGAATGCGGGAAGCTCCTACAATGAGCAGTTCTTC
TRBJ2-5	-	TRBV4-1	-	CASSQDPFAAQTQYF	TGCGCCAGCAGCCAAGATCCGTTTGCCGCCCAAACCCAGTACTTC
TRBJ2-1	TRBD2	TRBV13	once	CASSLGLAGTNEQFF	TGTGCCAGCAGCTTGGGGCTAGCGGGGACCAATGAGCAGTTCTTC
TRBJ2-6	TRBD2	TRBV5-1	-	CASSPGTSGRAAGANVLTF	TGCGCCAGCAGCCCCGGGACTAGCGGGAGGGCCGCTGGGGCCAACGTCCTGACTTTC
TRBJ2-2	TRBD2	TRBV5-1	few	CASSWTSGSATGELFF	TGCGCCAGCAGCTGGACTAGCGGGAGTGCCACCGGGGAGCTGTTTTTT
TRBJ2-1	TRBD2	TRBV14	few	CASGAGFKYNEQFF	TGTGCCTCGGGAGCGGGGTTTAAATACAATGAGCAGTTCTTC
TRBJ2-1	TRBD1	TRBV27	-	CASSLGAGGTGSKGAYNEQFF	TGTGCCAGCAGTTTAGGAGCCGGGGGGACAGGGTCGAAGGGGGCCTACAATGAGCAGTTCTTC
TRBJ1-1	-	TRBV9	-	CASGVGGNTEAFF	TGTGCCAGCGGGGTAGGTGGGAACACTGAAGCTTTCTTT
TRBJ2-7	TRBD1	TRBV30	few	CAWRGQGALGGSLCEQYF	TGTGCCTGGCGGGGACAGGGGGCATTGGGGGGTTCTCTTTGCGAGCAGTACTTC
TRBJ1-3	TRBD1	TRBV27	-	CASSPTGTVSGNTIYF	TGTGCCAGCAGCCCTACCGGGACAGTATCTGGAAACACCATATATTTT
TRBJ1-2	-	TRBV18	-	CASSGNDRSYGYTF	TGTGCCAGCTCAGGAAATGACAGATCCTATGGCTACACCTTC
TRBJ1-1	-	TRBV5-4	-	CASSLVTRKTEAFF	TGTGCCAGCAGCTTGGTTACCAGGAAGACTGAAGCTTTCTTT
TRBJ2-1	-	TRBV7-2	-	CASSLSVSSVEQFF	TGTGCCAGCAGCTTGTCGGTTTCGTCGGTGGAGCAGTTCTTC
TRBJ2-5	-	TRBV5-1	-	CASSLGVDRAGTQYF	TGCGCCAGCAGCTTGGGGGTGGACAGAGCGGGGACCCAGTACTTC
TRBJ2-3	-	TRBV6-5	-	CASSSIIAGDTQYF	TGTGCCAGCAGTTCCATAATCGCAGGGGATACGCAGTATTTT
TRBJ2-7	TRBD2	TRBV5-5	-	CASGQVGLAGISYEQYF	TGTGCCAGCGGTCAGGTGGGACTAGCGGGAATCTCCTACGAGCAGTACTTC
TRBJ1-2	-	TRBV7-8	-	CASSFREGRNYGYTF	TGTGCCAGCAGCTTCCGGGAAGGCCGTAACTATGGCTACACCTTC